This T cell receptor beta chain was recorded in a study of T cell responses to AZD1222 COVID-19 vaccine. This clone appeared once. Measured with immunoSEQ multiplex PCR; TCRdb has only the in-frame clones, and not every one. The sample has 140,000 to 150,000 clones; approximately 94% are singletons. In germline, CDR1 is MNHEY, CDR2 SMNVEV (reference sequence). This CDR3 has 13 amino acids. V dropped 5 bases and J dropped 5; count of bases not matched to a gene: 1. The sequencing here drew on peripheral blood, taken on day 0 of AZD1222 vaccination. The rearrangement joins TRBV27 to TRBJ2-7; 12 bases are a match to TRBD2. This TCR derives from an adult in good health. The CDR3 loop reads CASSRLAGDEQYF. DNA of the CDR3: TGTGCCAGCAGTCGACTAGCGGGAGACGAGCAGTACTTC.